Each of the 28 T cell receptor beta chains below was sequenced from the same sample in a study of T cells in localized non-small cell lung cancer. Repertoires were generated with immunoSEQ multiplex PCR, while TCRdb's copy carries only in-frame clones and drops some. The sample has 50,000 to 75,000 clones, about 87% seen once. The sequencing used peripheral blood, collected before any cancer treatment. The receptors come from a man aged 40 to 70 with stage I squamous cell lung carcinoma.

This clone was seen a handful of times. The J gene is TRBJ2-4, the V gene TRBV2; D is possibly TRBD1 (6 bases). Between the trimmed V and J ends, which lost 4 bases and 6 bases, there was a span of 16 bases. Germline values: CDR1 SNHLY, CDR2 FYNNEI. This CDR3 is 15 amino acids long. As DNA, the CDR3 is TGTGCCAGCAGTGTATCGACAGGTTTGGGAAACATTCAGTACTTC. Amino acid sequence: CASSVSTGLGNIQYF.

The chain employs TRBV18 and TRBJ2-3; D call uncertain. The CDR3 is 14 amino acids. With 2 bases removed from V and 2 bases from J, the gap between germline ends came to 8 bases. CDR1 and CDR2 from the germline V gene are KGHSH and LQKENI. CDR3 loop: CASSPGRNTDTQYF. CDR3 bases: TGTGCCAGCTCACCAGGCAGAAACACAGATACGCAGTATTTT.

This chain connects TRBV19 to TRBJ1-1; unclear D gene. The germline V gene has CDR1 LNHDA and CDR2 SQIVND (reference sequence). V was trimmed by 3 bases and J by 4 bases, leaving 6 bases between them. The CDR3 is 12 amino acids. The CDR3 protein is CASSIGPTEAFF. For the CDR3, the DNA is TGTGCCAGTAGTATCGGCCCCACTGAAGCTTTCTTT.

The chain links TRBV5-1 to TRBJ2-5, with TRBD2 matching 9 bases. Looked up from germline, CDR1 is SGHRS and CDR2 is YFSETQ. The CDR3 contains 15 residues. Germline trimming cut 4 bases from V and 4 bases from J; bases unmatched to any gene: 8. CDR3 nucleotides: TGCGCCAGCAGCCGCTATAGCGGGAGCGGAGAGACCCAGTACTTC. This gives the protein CASSRYSGSGETQYF.

CDR3 amino acids: CASSVLAGGETQYF. The CDR3 coding sequence is TGTGCCAGCAGCGTACTAGCGGGAGGAGAGACCCAGTACTTC. V is TRBV5-6 and J is TRBJ2-5, with 12 bases aligning to TRBD2. CDR3 length: 14 residues. CDR1 is SGHDT and CDR2 is YYEEEE in the germline V gene. The junction had 2 bases not matched to a gene; V was cut back by 4 bases and J by 4 bases.

The chain links TRBV5-5 to TRBJ2-1, with 7 bases aligning to TRBD2. This CDR3 is built from 15 residues. Germline CDR1 and CDR2: SGHKS and YYEKEE (reference sequence). V lost 0 bases to trimming and J lost 9 bases; unmatched junction nucleotides: 9. The CDR3 nucleotides read TGTGCCAGCAGCTTGGCCATCGGCGGGAGCACTGAGCAGTTCTTC. As protein: CASSLAIGGSTEQFF.

The rearrangement links TRBV4-3 to TRBJ2-3, with D possibly matching TRBD2 (5 bases). The V and J ends lost 1 base and 2 bases respectively, with 10 bases between them. The CDR3 runs 15 residues. Germline CDR1 LGHNA, CDR2 YSLEER. The CDR3 DNA follows: TGCGCCAGCAGCCAAGTTACTGGACTCACAGATACGCAGTATTTT. Protein: CASSQVTGLTDTQYF.

V and J are TRBV2 and TRBJ2-3; TRBD1 agrees at 7 bases. This CDR3 region has 15 residues. Germline V lookup: CDR1 SNHLY, CDR2 FYNNEI. The V and J ends lost 4 bases and 2 bases, in that order; junction bases with no gene match: 6. The CDR3 reads CASSVEQGSTDTQYF. In DNA form, the CDR3 reads TGTGCCAGCAGTGTGGAACAGGGGTCCACAGATACGCAGTATTTT.

This clone was recorded only once. This chain links TRBV19 with TRBJ2-7, with 8 bases lining up with TRBD2. CDR1 is LNHDA, CDR2 SQIVND, per germline (reference sequence). After removal of 3 bases from V and 2 bases from J, the junction contained 9 bases not matched to a gene. This CDR3 has 16 residues. The CDR3: CASSMRGVPAPYEQYF. CDR3 nucleotide sequence: TGTGCCAGTAGTATGCGGGGGGTCCCAGCACCCTACGAGCAGTACTTC.

The gene calls are TRBV5-6 and TRBJ1-1; D is undetermined. The CDR3 spans 15 residues. Germline lookup yields CDR1 SGHDT and CDR2 YYEEEE. Trimming cost V 4 bases and J 1 base, with 14 bases left between them. CDR3 coding DNA: TGTGCCAGCAGCCAGGTAGATCTAGCGAACACTGAAGCTTTCTTT. This gives the protein CASSQVDLANTEAFF. Based on the CDR3 plus reference TRBV5-6 and TRBJ1-1, the full variable domain is DAGVTQSPTHLIKTRGQQVTLRCSPKSGHDTVSWYQQALGQGPQFIFQYYEEEERQRGNFPDRFSGHQFPNYSSELNVNALLLGDSALYLCASSQVDLANTEAFFGQGTRLTVV.

The gene calls are TRBV18 and TRBJ2-4; D might be TRBD1 or TRBD2, each matching 5 bases. The CDR3 has 12 amino acids. Germline CDR1 and CDR2: KGHSH and LQKENI. Trimming took 3 bases from V and 13 from J, leaving 13 bases between them. The CDR3 sequence is CASSPSRGPQYF. CDR3 nucleotides: TGTGCCAGCTCACCGTCGAGGGGACCCCAGTACTTC. Filled out from reference TRBV18 and TRBJ2-4, the complete variable domain reads NAGVMQNPRHLVRRRGQEARLRCSPMKGHSHVYWYRQLPEEGLKFMVYLQKENIIDESGMPKERFSAEFPKEGPSILRIQQVVRGDSAAYFCASSPSRGPQYFGAGTRLSVL.

The chain combines TRBV5-6 with TRBJ1-2; 7 bases map to TRBD1. With 0 bases clipped from V and 2 bases from J, the junction kept 1 base outside the gene matches. The CDR3 length is 14 residues. Per germline, CDR1 SGHDT and CDR2 YYEEEE. The CDR3 sequence: CASSLVGQNYGYTF. The DNA for the CDR3 is TGTGCCAGCAGCTTGGTGGGACAGAACTATGGCTACACCTTC. Together with reference TRBV5-6 and TRBJ1-2, the CDR3 gives the full variable domain: DAGVTQSPTHLIKTRGQQVTLRCSPKSGHDTVSWYQQALGQGPQFIFQYYEEEERQRGNFPDRFSGHQFPNYSSELNVNALLLGDSALYLCASSLVGQNYGYTFGSGTRLTVV.

V usage is TRBV5-1 and J usage is TRBJ2-1, with 11 bases fitting TRBD2. This CDR3 comprises 16 residues. The germline gives CDR1 SGHRS, CDR2 YFSETQ. Trimming at V came to 3 bases and at J to 4 bases, leaving 6 bases not matched to a gene. The CDR3 nucleotides are TGCGCCAGCAGCTCCCCGACTAGCGGGAATTACAATGAGCAGTTCTTC. It encodes CASSSPTSGNYNEQFF.

The chain carries TRBV27 and TRBJ2-5; D gene unclear. V was shortened by 1 base and J by 1 base, with 10 bases between the two germline ends. Germline V gives CDR1 MNHEY, CDR2 SMNVEV (reference sequence). The CDR3 covers 15 residues. CDR3 sequence: CASSLLSGFQETQYF. For the CDR3, the DNA is TGTGCCAGCAGTTTATTATCAGGTTTCCAAGAGACCCAGTACTTC.

The chain recombines TRBV4-2 with TRBJ2-7, with TRBD2 matching over 7 bases. There are 15 residues in the CDR3. The V gene's germline CDR1 is LGHNA and CDR2 YNFKEQ. Losses at the gene ends were 1 base for V and 0 bases for J; bases not matched to a gene: 3. The CDR3: CASSQGAGDSYEQYF. The CDR3 nucleotides read TGTGCCAGCAGCCAAGGGGCGGGGGACTCCTACGAGCAGTACTTC.

The chain carries TRBV4-3 and TRBJ2-2; no definite D call. Per the germline V gene, CDR1 is LGHNA and CDR2 is YSLEER. The CDR3 loop spans 16 amino acids. V was trimmed by 0 bases and J by 0 bases, leaving 8 bases between them. The CDR3 is CASSQDRTANTGELFF. CDR3 sequence (DNA): TGCGCCAGCAGCCAAGATCGGACGGCGAACACCGGGGAGCTGTTTTTT.

The chain uses TRBV2 and TRBJ1-3; 7 bases are a match to TRBD1. The CDR3 sequence is 14 residues long. CDR1 is SNHLY and CDR2 is FYNNEI in the germline V gene. The V gene end was trimmed by 3 bases and the J gene end by 2 bases; junction bases not matched to a gene: 1. CDR3 loop: CASSDQGAGNTIYF. The CDR3 nucleotides are TGTGCCAGCAGTGACCAGGGGGCTGGAAACACCATATATTTT. Looking up the rest from reference TRBV2 and TRBJ1-3 gives the full variable domain: EPEVTQTPSHQVTQMGQEVILRCVPISNHLYFYWYRQILGQKVEFLVSFYNNEISEKSEIFDDQFSVERPDGSNFTLKIRSTKLEDSAMYFCASSDQGAGNTIYFGEGSWLTVV.

The V call is TRBV12-5, the J call TRBJ2-1, with 7 bases identical to TRBD1. With V trimmed by 2 bases and J by 9 bases, 10 bases remained unmatched. The germline CDR1 and CDR2 sequences are LGHNT and FRNRAP. The CDR3 totals 15 residues. CDR3 region: CASGLFRGTRGEQFF. The CDR3 DNA is TGTGCTAGTGGTTTGTTCAGGGGGACCCGGGGTGAGCAGTTCTTC. Together with reference TRBV12-5 and TRBJ2-1, the CDR3 gives the full variable domain: DARVTQTPRHKVTEMGQEVTMRCQPILGHNTVFWYRQTMMQGLELLAYFRNRAPLDDSGMPKDRFSAEMPDATLATLKIQPSEPRDSAVYFCASGLFRGTRGEQFFGPGTRLTVL.

The chain joins TRBV10-3 to TRBJ1-2; tentatively, D is TRBD1 (5 bases). Germline CDR1 reads ENHRY; CDR2 reads SYGVKD. This CDR3 region has 16 residues. V lost 0 bases, J lost 8 bases, and 19 bases lay in between. The CDR3 loop reads CAISESPGGPRGGYTF. For the CDR3, the DNA is TGTGCCATCAGTGAGTCTCCGGGCGGGCCCCGGGGGGGCTACACCTTC.

This rearrangement joins TRBV18 to TRBJ2-7; maybe TRBD1 (6 bases). The CDR3 totals 13 residues. Per the germline V gene, CDR1 is KGHSH and CDR2 is LQKENI. V was clipped by 3 bases and J by 6 bases, with 12 bases between them. Here the CDR3 reads CASSPSDSAEQYF. The CDR3 DNA reads as TGTGCCAGCTCACCGTCGGACAGCGCCGAGCAGTACTTC. The whole variable domain, filled in from reference TRBV18 and TRBJ2-7, reads NAGVMQNPRHLVRRRGQEARLRCSPMKGHSHVYWYRQLPEEGLKFMVYLQKENIIDESGMPKERFSAEFPKEGPSILRIQQVVRGDSAAYFCASSPSDSAEQYFGPGTRLTVT.

The V call is TRBV29-1, the J call TRBJ2-1; D unclear. There are 15 residues in the CDR3. Trimming took 2 bases from V and 6 from J, leaving 17 bases between them. The germline gives CDR1 SQVTM, CDR2 ANQGSEA. The CDR3 DNA reads as TGCAGCGTTGAATTGGGGATCCGGCCCCGCAATGAGCAGTTCTTC. The encoded protein is CSVELGIRPRNEQFF.

The CDR3 sequence: CASRTQGYGNTIYF. The DNA of the CDR3 is TGTGCCAGCAGGACCCAGGGATATGGAAACACCATATATTTT. The chain is built from TRBV6-5 and TRBJ1-3, with D perhaps TRBD1 (5 bases). With 6 bases removed from V and 3 bases from J, the gap between germline ends came to 12 bases. The CDR3 contains 14 residues. The germline V gene encodes CDR1 MNHEY and CDR2 SVGAGI.

This clone was seen only once. V and J are TRBV7-8 and TRBJ2-7, with a possible D match to TRBD1 (7 bases). Germline CDR1 and CDR2: SGHVS and FQNEAQ. Trimming stripped 5 bases from V and 5 bases from J, with 28 bases between. The CDR3 is 18 residues long. Here the CDR3 DNA reads TGTGCCAGCAGCGTAGAGTTTAGGGGGGACAGAATAGGGCACGAGCAGTACTTC. Translating gives CASSVEFRGDRIGHEQYF.

The chain recombines TRBV29-1 with TRBJ2-5, with D perhaps being TRBD1 or TRBD2 (5 bases each). The CDR3 is made up of 13 amino acids. Germline-derived CDR1 and CDR2 are SQVTM and ANQGSEA. The ends were cut back, 7 bases at V and 5 bases at J, with 17 bases in the middle. The CDR3 coding sequence is TGCAGCGGGGGGACGGAGGTGAGGGAGACCCAGTACTTC. Protein product: CSGGTEVRETQYF. The variable domain in full, completed from reference TRBV29-1 and TRBJ2-5, reads SAVISQKPSRDICQRGTSLTIQCQVDSQVTMMFWYRQQPGQSLTLIATANQGSEATYESGFVIDKFPISRPNLTFSTLTVSNMSPEDSSIYLCSGGTEVRETQYFGPGTRLLVL.

The chain's CDR3 is CSAMAVETQYF. In nucleotides, the CDR3 is TGCAGTGCTATGGCGGTAGAGACCCAGTACTTC. The chain links TRBV20-1 to TRBJ2-5; D uncertain. Trimming pared 4 bases from V and 4 bases from J, leaving 7 bases between. Germline CDR1 DFQATT, CDR2 SNEGSKA (reference sequence). The CDR3 covers 11 residues.

The chain carries TRBV7-9 and TRBJ2-3; D unresolved. This CDR3 comprises 15 residues. Trimming left V 6 bases short and J 4 bases short, with 17 bases between. The germline CDR1 and CDR2 sequences are SEHNR and FQNEAQ (reference sequence). Here the CDR3 DNA reads TGTGCCAGCAGTCTCACCGCTTTTAAGGCAGATACGCAGTATTTT. Its protein is CASSLTAFKADTQYF.

V and J are TRBV6-6 and TRBJ1-1; D possibly corresponds to TRBD1 (6 bases). Germline V gives CDR1 MNHNY, CDR2 SVGAGI (reference sequence). The CDR3 length is 13 residues. V was clipped by 5 bases and J by 1 base, with 8 bases between them. The CDR3 protein is CASSPGQNTEAFF. The CDR3 nucleotides read TGTGCCAGCAGTCCGGGACAGAACACTGAAGCTTTCTTT.

This clone has a single count. The rearrangement joins TRBV9 to TRBJ2-7; possibly TRBD2 for D (5 bases). Germline V lookup: CDR1 SGDLS, CDR2 YYNGEE. The CDR3 has 14 amino acids. Trimming cost V 0 bases and J 5 bases, with 12 bases left between them. In DNA form, the CDR3 reads TGTGCCAGCAGCGTAGTCAGCGGTGACCACGAGCAGTACTTC. Residues: CASSVVSGDHEQYF.